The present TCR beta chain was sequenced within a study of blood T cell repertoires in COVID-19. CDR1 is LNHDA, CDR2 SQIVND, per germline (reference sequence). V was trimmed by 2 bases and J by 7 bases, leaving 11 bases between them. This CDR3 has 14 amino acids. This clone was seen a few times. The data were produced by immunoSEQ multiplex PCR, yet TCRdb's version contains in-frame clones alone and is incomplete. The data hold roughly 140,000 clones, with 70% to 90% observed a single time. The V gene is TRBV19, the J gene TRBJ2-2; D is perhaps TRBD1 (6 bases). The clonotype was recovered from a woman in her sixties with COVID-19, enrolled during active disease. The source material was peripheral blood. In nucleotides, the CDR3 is TGTGCCAGTAGTATAACAGGGCCGGGCGGGGAGCTGTTTTTT. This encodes CASSITGPGGELFF.